The T cell receptor beta chain under discussion was sequenced for a study of CD8 T cells in Susac syndrome. The RNA, about 0.5 to 1 ug, was put through reverse transcription using random hexamers. TCRdb processed the immunoSEQ multiplex PCR reads anew with MiXCR; each CDR3 protein has one entry. The sample lists about 130,000 distinct CDR3 sequences; about 94% were seen once. Study observations and caveats: Susac CD8+ clonal expansion peaked in TEMRA cells and active patients.

For this clonotype: What it recognizes is unknown.

The germline V gene encodes CDR1 LGHNA and CDR2 YSLEER. There are 15 residues in the CDR3. V lost 1 base to trimming and J lost 4 bases, with 14 bases between them. The chain combines TRBV4-3 with TRBJ2-7; no clear D. Material for sequencing was CD8+ T cells from PBMCs. The TCR originated in a human donor with Susac syndrome. CDR3 bases: TGCGCCAGCAGCCAAGTTAGGGCGGAACAATACGAGCAGTACTTC. This translates into CASSQVRAEQYEQYF.